This is a list of T cell receptor beta chains from one sample in a study of regulatory T cells in long-lasting Graves disease. A single record per CDR3 protein comes from TCRdb applying MiXCR to the multiplex PCR reads. In the table there are 700,000 or so distinct CDR3 sequences, around 30% of which are singletons. The sequencing here drew on peripheral blood mononuclear cells (PBMCs), taken when the disease was refractory, from a patient treated with antithyroid drugs. The receptors come from a female donor with Graves disease. Both conserved end residues are part of each CDR3. A D gene is named only where the DNA matches it firmly. Expanded clones are given a class, and other clones once, few, many or no size at all.

v_gene: TRBV6-5
j_gene: TRBJ2-7
abundance: many
d_gene: NA
CDR3aa: CASSYQEERGEQYF
CDR3nt: TGTGCCAGCAGTTACCAGGAAGAGCGCGGCGAGCAGTACTTC

v_gene: TRBV27
j_gene: TRBJ2-7
abundance: many
d_gene: NA
CDR3aa: CASTPPGRQYEQYF
CDR3nt: TGTGCCAGCACCCCCCCTGGAAGACAATACGAGCAGTACTTC

v_gene: TRBV30
j_gene: TRBJ2-5
abundance: once
d_gene: NA
CDR3aa: CAWSEMGPETQYF
CDR3nt: TGTGCCTGGAGTGAGATGGGGCCAGAGACCCAGTACTTC

v_gene: TRBV11-2
j_gene: TRBJ1-1
abundance: NA
d_gene: NA
CDR3aa: CASSLKRSDTEAFF
CDR3nt: TGTGCCAGCAGCTTAAAGCGATCCGACACTGAAGCTTTCTTT

v_gene: TRBV6-2/TRBV6-3
j_gene: TRBJ1-2
abundance: NA
d_gene: TRBD1
CDR3aa: CASSYLRGLDVGSGYTF
CDR3nt: TGTGCCAGCAGTTACTTGAGGGGGCTTGATGTCGGGAGTGGCTACACCTTC

v_gene: TRBV7-6
j_gene: TRBJ1-5
abundance: NA
d_gene: NA
CDR3aa: CASSLLAWTTGNQPQHF
CDR3nt: TGTGCCAGCAGCCTACTCGCCTGGACTACAGGGAACCAGCCCCAGCATTTT

v_gene: TRBV28
j_gene: TRBJ1-1
abundance: few
d_gene: NA
CDR3aa: CASGRSPKWGAFF
CDR3nt: TGTGCCAGCGGCAGGTCTCCGAAGTGGGGAGCTTTCTTT

v_gene: TRBV29-1
j_gene: TRBJ1-1
abundance: NA
d_gene: TRBD1
CDR3aa: CSVAHRGFTEAFF
CDR3nt: TGCAGCGTTGCCCACAGGGGTTTCACTGAAGCTTTCTTT

v_gene: TRBV20-1
j_gene: TRBJ2-5
abundance: NA
d_gene: TRBD2
CDR3aa: CSAIRLAGGLKTQYF
CDR3nt: TGCAGCGCTATACGACTAGCGGGAGGTTTAAAGACCCAGTACTTC

v_gene: TRBV5-1
j_gene: TRBJ1-3
abundance: few
d_gene: NA
CDR3aa: CASSLEFGSGNTIYF
CDR3nt: TGCGCCAGCAGCTTGGAGTTCGGATCGGGAAACACCATATATTTT

v_gene: TRBV19
j_gene: TRBJ1-1
abundance: NA
d_gene: NA
CDR3aa: CASSKNSWNTEAFF
CDR3nt: TGTGCCAGTAGTAAAAACAGCTGGAACACTGAAGCTTTCTTT

v_gene: TRBV15
j_gene: TRBJ2-5
abundance: NA
d_gene: NA
CDR3aa: CATSRNRQYQETQYF
CDR3nt: TGTGCCACCAGCAGAAATCGACAGTATCAAGAGACCCAGTACTTC

v_gene: TRBV12-3/TRBV12-4
j_gene: TRBJ2-7
abundance: NA
d_gene: NA
CDR3aa: CASSLSPPYEQYF
CDR3nt: TGTGCCAGCAGTTTGTCACCACCCTACGAGCAGTACTTC

v_gene: TRBV5-1
j_gene: TRBJ2-7
abundance: NA
d_gene: TRBD2
CDR3aa: CASSTSGSGFLEQYF
CDR3nt: TGCGCCAGCAGCACTAGCGGGAGCGGTTTCCTCGAGCAGTACTTC

v_gene: TRBV24-1
j_gene: TRBJ2-5
abundance: few
d_gene: NA
CDR3aa: CATSDFPGRLVETQYF
CDR3nt: TGTGCCACCAGTGATTTCCCTGGACGGCTAGTAGAGACCCAGTACTTC

v_gene: TRBV25-1
j_gene: TRBJ1-6
abundance: few
d_gene: TRBD1
CDR3aa: CASSDSRGGGYSPLHF
CDR3nt: TGTGCCAGCAGTGACTCCAGAGGAGGGGGCTATTCACCCCTCCACTTT

v_gene: TRBV2
j_gene: TRBJ1-1
abundance: NA
d_gene: NA
CDR3aa: CASSFGVVNTEAFF
CDR3nt: TGTGCCAGCAGCTTCGGGGTAGTGAACACTGAAGCTTTCTTT

v_gene: TRBV2
j_gene: TRBJ1-1
abundance: many
d_gene: NA
CDR3aa: CASRGLAEAFF
CDR3nt: TGTGCCAGCAGGGGGCTAGCTGAAGCTTTCTTT

v_gene: TRBV7-2
j_gene: TRBJ2-5
abundance: NA
d_gene: NA
CDR3aa: CASSLGSWETQYF
CDR3nt: TGTGCCAGCAGCTTAGGGTCGTGGGAGACCCAGTACTTC

v_gene: TRBV7-2
j_gene: TRBJ1-3
abundance: few
d_gene: NA
CDR3aa: CASSLSQGLRNTIYF
CDR3nt: TGTGCCAGCAGCTTATCGCAGGGTCTGCGAAACACCATATATTTT

v_gene: TRBV5-6
j_gene: TRBJ1-5
abundance: NA
d_gene: NA
CDR3aa: CASSAQGSQPQHF
CDR3nt: TGTGCCAGCAGCGCGCAGGGTTCTCAGCCCCAGCATTTT

v_gene: TRBV5-1
j_gene: TRBJ1-6
abundance: NA
d_gene: NA
CDR3aa: CASSLDSSFYSPLHF
CDR3nt: TGCGCCAGCAGCTTGGACAGCTCTTTCTATTCACCCCTCCACTTT

v_gene: TRBV10-3
j_gene: TRBJ2-1
abundance: NA
d_gene: TRBD2
CDR3aa: CAIFPGLAGGGSYNEQFF
CDR3nt: TGTGCCATCTTCCCCGGACTAGCGGGAGGCGGCTCCTACAATGAGCAGTTCTTC

v_gene: TRBV20-1
j_gene: TRBJ1-6
abundance: few
d_gene: NA
CDR3aa: CSAPAGTNNSPLHF
CDR3nt: TGCAGTGCACCAGCCGGGACTAATAATTCACCCCTCCACTTT

v_gene: TRBV6-1
j_gene: TRBJ1-1
abundance: few
d_gene: TRBD1
CDR3aa: CASSIGAGQGNTEAFF
CDR3nt: TGTGCCAGCAGTATAGGGGCGGGACAGGGGAACACTGAAGCTTTCTTT

v_gene: TRBV30
j_gene: TRBJ1-5
abundance: NA
d_gene: NA
CDR3aa: CAWSGGGINQPQHF
CDR3nt: TGTGCCTGGAGTGGGGGGGGGATCAATCAGCCCCAGCATTTT

v_gene: TRBV5-1
j_gene: TRBJ2-1
abundance: once
d_gene: TRBD1
CDR3aa: CASSLQGAGEQFF
CDR3nt: TGCGCCAGCAGCTTGCAGGGGGCGGGTGAGCAGTTCTTC

v_gene: TRBV25-1
j_gene: TRBJ1-1
abundance: NA
d_gene: NA
CDR3aa: CASSKGPGQAFF
CDR3nt: TGTGCCAGCAGTAAGGGGCCGGGGCAAGCTTTCTTT

v_gene: TRBV28
j_gene: TRBJ1-5
abundance: few
d_gene: NA
CDR3aa: CASSLSVGPQHF
CDR3nt: TGTGCCAGCAGTTTATCTGTGGGGCCCCAGCATTTT

v_gene: TRBV6-2/TRBV6-3
j_gene: TRBJ1-1
abundance: many
d_gene: NA
CDR3aa: CASSYDGNTEAFF
CDR3nt: TGTGCCAGCAGCTATGACGGGAACACTGAAGCTTTCTTT

v_gene: TRBV24-1
j_gene: TRBJ1-5
abundance: few
d_gene: NA
CDR3aa: CATSSGMDNQPQHF
CDR3nt: TGTGCCACCAGTTCGGGTATGGACAATCAGCCCCAGCATTTT

v_gene: TRBV7-2
j_gene: TRBJ2-7
abundance: NA
d_gene: NA
CDR3aa: CASSLRGRLYEQYF
CDR3nt: TGTGCCAGCAGCTTGAGGGGACGCCTTTACGAGCAGTACTTC

v_gene: TRBV15
j_gene: TRBJ1-2
abundance: few
d_gene: TRBD1
CDR3aa: CATSRTSGQGVLFYGYTF
CDR3nt: TGTGCCACCAGCAGAACCTCGGGACAGGGAGTTCTTTTCTATGGCTACACCTTC

v_gene: TRBV7-3
j_gene: TRBJ2-7
abundance: NA
d_gene: NA
CDR3aa: CASSLPSREQYF
CDR3nt: TGTGCCAGCAGCTTACCGTCCCGTGAGCAGTACTTC

v_gene: TRBV6-5
j_gene: TRBJ1-5
abundance: few
d_gene: TRBD1
CDR3aa: CASSYPDRPNQPQHF
CDR3nt: TGTGCCAGCAGTTACCCGGACAGGCCCAATCAGCCCCAGCATTTT

v_gene: TRBV28
j_gene: TRBJ1-1
abundance: NA
d_gene: TRBD1
CDR3aa: CASRDSDAEAFF
CDR3nt: TGCGCCAGCAGGGACAGTGACGCTGAAGCTTTCTTT

v_gene: TRBV27
j_gene: TRBJ2-3
abundance: few
d_gene: TRBD2
CDR3aa: CASTARLADSTDTQYF
CDR3nt: TGTGCCAGCACTGCGCGACTAGCGGATAGCACAGATACGCAGTATTTT

v_gene: TRBV6-5
j_gene: TRBJ1-2
abundance: NA
d_gene: NA
CDR3aa: CASSYDEAHGYTF
CDR3nt: TGTGCCAGCAGTTACGACGAGGCTCATGGCTACACCTTC

v_gene: TRBV12-3/TRBV12-4
j_gene: TRBJ1-2
abundance: many
d_gene: NA
CDR3aa: CASTREGDSYGYTF
CDR3nt: TGTGCCAGCACCCGAGAGGGGGATTCCTATGGCTACACCTTC

v_gene: TRBV6-1
j_gene: TRBJ2-7
abundance: many
d_gene: NA
CDR3aa: CASSAGFSSYEQYF
CDR3nt: TGTGCCAGCAGTGCAGGGTTTTCATCCTACGAGCAGTACTTC

v_gene: TRBV20-1
j_gene: TRBJ1-4
abundance: NA
d_gene: TRBD1
CDR3aa: CSVGTVDEKLFF
CDR3nt: TGCAGTGTGGGGACAGTAGACGAAAAACTGTTTTTT